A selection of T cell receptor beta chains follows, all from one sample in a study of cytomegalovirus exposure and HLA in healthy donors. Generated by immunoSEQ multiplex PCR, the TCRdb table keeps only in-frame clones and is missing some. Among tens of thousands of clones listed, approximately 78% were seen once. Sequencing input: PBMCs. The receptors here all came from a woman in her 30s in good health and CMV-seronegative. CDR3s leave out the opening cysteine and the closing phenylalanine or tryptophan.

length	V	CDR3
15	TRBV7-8	ASSLSSGGPNTGELF
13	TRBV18	ASSPRRDRGQPQH
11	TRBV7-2	ASSLGAGSGYT
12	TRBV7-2	ASSLEQGNEKLF
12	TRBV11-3	ASSLDRQNTEAF
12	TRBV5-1	ASKQSSTNEKLF
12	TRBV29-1	SVEDRGDNYGYT
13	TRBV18	ASSPRRGNGQPQH
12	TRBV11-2	ASSLGPTRTEAF
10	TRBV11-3	ASSLLAGMQF
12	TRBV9	ASSVDEGLAEQF
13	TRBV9	ASSVGIGGVETQY
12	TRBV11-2	ASSLDRAGSPLH
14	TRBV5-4	ASSLVGGMENTEAF
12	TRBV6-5	ASSGRTGFNEQY
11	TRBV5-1	ASSFEGRQPQH
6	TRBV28	ASSKKF
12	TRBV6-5	ASTQRRGAGGYT
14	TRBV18	ASSPPNPSSGNTIY
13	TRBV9	ASSVASRVDNEQF